Shown below are 6 T cell receptor beta chains from a single sample sequenced in a study of blood T cell repertoires in COVID-19. Assay used: immunoSEQ multiplex PCR; TCRdb lists only in-frame clones, some missing. The table has 200,000 or so clones, 70% to 90% seen once. Sequencing used peripheral blood. The receptors were sampled from a man between 60 and 75 years old with acute or convalescent COVID-19.

The rearrangement links TRBV5-6 to TRBJ1-2; 10 positions match TRBD1. The CDR3 loop spans 14 amino acids. J was trimmed by 8 bases and V by 3 bases; bases with no gene match: 7. Germline assignment: CDR1 SGHDT and CDR2 YYEEEE. This CDR3 is CASSSPGQGKGYTF. CDR3 nucleotides: TGTGCCAGCAGCTCCCCGGGACAGGGGAAGGGCTACACCTTC.

J is TRBJ1-6 and V is TRBV20-1; D perhaps matches TRBD1 (6 bases). The CDR3 extends over 11 amino acids. The germline gives CDR1 DFQATT, CDR2 SNEGSKA (reference sequence). CDR3 sequence (DNA): TGCAGCCCGAGGGGGAATTCACCCCTCCACTTT. This translates into CSPRGNSPLHF.

The chain is built from TRBV3-1 (or the pseudogene TRBV3-2) and TRBJ1-6, with TRBD1 matching over 7 bases. CDR3 size: 14 residues. The V segment lost 4 bases and the J segment 6 bases; nucleotides outside the gene matches: 3. Per germline, CDR1 LGHDT and CDR2 YNNKEL (reference sequence). The CDR3 DNA reads as TGTGCCAGCAGCCTGGGACAGATTAATTCACCCCTCCACTTT. Its protein is CASSLGQINSPLHF.

CDR3 DNA sequence: TGTGCCACCAGCAGTGGAGCGGGAGAAACCGGGGAGCTGTTTTTT. Translated, it gives CATSSGAGETGELFF. The chain employs TRBV15 and TRBJ2-2, with 8 nucleotides matching TRBD2. The V and J ends lost 3 bases and 5 bases, in that order; junction bases with no gene match: 5. CDR1 and CDR2 from the germline V gene are LNHNV and YYDKDF (reference sequence). The CDR3 length is 15 residues.

The chain recombines TRBV10-3 with TRBJ2-2; a weak D match, TRBD1 (6 bases). V lost 10 bases and J 1 base, leaving 13 bases between the germline ends. Germline V gene data show CDR1 as ENHRY and CDR2 as SYGVKD. The CDR3 is 14 amino acids. CDR3 region: CATRGQKNTGELFF. CDR3 nucleotides: TGTGCCACCCGAGGACAGAAGAACACCGGGGAGCTGTTTTTT.

This clone was detected once. V and J are TRBV20-1 and TRBJ2-3; D is unclear. Between the trimmed V and J ends, which lost 4 bases and 5 bases, there was a span of 4 bases. This CDR3 contains 10 residues. Per germline, CDR1 DFQATT and CDR2 SNEGSKA (reference sequence). As DNA, the CDR3 is TGCAGTGCTATCGGAGATACGCAGTATTTT. Translating gives CSAIGDTQYF.